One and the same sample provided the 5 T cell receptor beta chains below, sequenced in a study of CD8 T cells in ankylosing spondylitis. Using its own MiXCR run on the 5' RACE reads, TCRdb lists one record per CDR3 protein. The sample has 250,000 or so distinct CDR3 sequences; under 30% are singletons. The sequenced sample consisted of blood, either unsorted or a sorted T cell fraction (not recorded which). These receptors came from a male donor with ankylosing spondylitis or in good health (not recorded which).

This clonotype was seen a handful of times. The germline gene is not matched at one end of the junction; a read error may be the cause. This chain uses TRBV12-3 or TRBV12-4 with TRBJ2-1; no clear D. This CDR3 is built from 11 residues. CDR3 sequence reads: CASLAYNEQFF. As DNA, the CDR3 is TGTGCCAGCCTGGCCTATAATGAGCAGTTCTTC.

CDR3 in DNA: TGTGCCATCAGTGAGCGGGGTCGAGAGACCCAGTACTTC. Amino acids: CAISERGRETQYF. The chain couples TRBV10-3 to TRBJ2-5, with D possibly being TRBD2 (5 bases). Germline CDR1 is ENHRY and CDR2 is SYGVKD. V was pared by 2 bases and J by 4 bases, with 8 bases between. The CDR3 extends over 13 amino acids.

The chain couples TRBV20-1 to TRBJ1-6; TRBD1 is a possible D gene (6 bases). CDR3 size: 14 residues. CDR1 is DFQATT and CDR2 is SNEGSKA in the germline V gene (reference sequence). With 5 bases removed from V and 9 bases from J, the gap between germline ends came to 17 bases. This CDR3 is CSAPGRQGSSPLHF. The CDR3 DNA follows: TGCAGTGCTCCCGGGAGGCAGGGGTCTTCACCCCTCCACTTT.

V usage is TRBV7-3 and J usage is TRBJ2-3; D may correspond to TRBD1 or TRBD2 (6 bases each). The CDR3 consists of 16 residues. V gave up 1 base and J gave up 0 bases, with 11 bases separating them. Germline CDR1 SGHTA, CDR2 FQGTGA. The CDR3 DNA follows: TGTGCCAGCAGCTTAAACGGGGGCACGAGCACAGATACGCAGTATTTT. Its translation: CASSLNGGTSTDTQYF.

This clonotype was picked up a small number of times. The CDR3 nucleotides read TGTGCCATCAGTGATGTGCTTCAAGAGACCCAGTACTTC. Residues: CAISDVLQETQYF. The rearrangement uses TRBV10-3 and TRBJ2-5; D is unresolved. Trimming took off 3 bases at V and 2 bases at J, with 7 bases between the two ends. The CDR3 runs 13 residues. Germline loops: CDR1 ENHRY, CDR2 SYGVKD.